This T cell receptor (beta chain) appears in the sequencing data of a study of monozygotic twins with cystic fibrosis. Regarding the study as a whole: Shared CDR3 numbers were not associated with age, concordance or severity. Monozygotic CF twin pairs shared significantly more nucleotide-identical clonotypes than unrelated CF individuals did. V usage most resembled the co-twin in 13 of 16 pairs.

Concerning this clone itself: Its cognate antigen is unknown.

Here immunoSEQ multiplex PCR was the method, and the copy in TCRdb shows in-frame clones only, minus some. The data hold 20,000 to 25,000 clones, with 95% to 98% observed a single time. The CDR3 sequence is 15 residues long. Germline V gene data show CDR1 as SGDLS and CDR2 as YYNGEE. V lost 0 bases, J lost 6 bases, and 6 bases stayed unmatched. The TCR sequence derives from a girl between 10 and 17 years old with cystic fibrosis. The chain carries TRBV9 and TRBJ2-3; 8 nucleotides agree with TRBD2. Material for sequencing was blood. The CDR3 DNA follows: TGTGCCAGCAGCGTAGATCGAGCGGGAGAGGATACGCAGTATTTT. This encodes CASSVDRAGEDTQYF.